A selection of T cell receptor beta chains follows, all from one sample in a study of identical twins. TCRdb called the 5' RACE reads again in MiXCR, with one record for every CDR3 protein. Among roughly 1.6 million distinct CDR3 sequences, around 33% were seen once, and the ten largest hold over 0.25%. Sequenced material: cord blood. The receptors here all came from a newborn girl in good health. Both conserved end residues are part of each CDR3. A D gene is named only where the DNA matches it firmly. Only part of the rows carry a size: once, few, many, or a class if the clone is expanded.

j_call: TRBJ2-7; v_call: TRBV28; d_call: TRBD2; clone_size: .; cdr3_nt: TGTGCCAGCAGTTCAGGGACTAGCCCCTCGGAGCAGTACTTC; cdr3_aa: CASSSGTSPSEQYF
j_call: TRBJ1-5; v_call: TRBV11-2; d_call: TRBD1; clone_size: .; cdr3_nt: TGTGCCAGCAGCAGGGGGACAGGGAGGGGCAATCAGCCCCAGCATTTT; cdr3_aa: CASSRGTGRGNQPQHF
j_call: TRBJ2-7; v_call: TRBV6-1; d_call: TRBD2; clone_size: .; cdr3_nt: TGTGCCAGCAGTACGGGACTAGTCGGGTACGAGCAGTACTTC; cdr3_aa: CASSTGLVGYEQYF
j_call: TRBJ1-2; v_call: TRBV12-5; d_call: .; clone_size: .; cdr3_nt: TGTGCTAGTGGTTTGACGGGGGCAACTAACTATGGCTACACCTTC; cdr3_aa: CASGLTGATNYGYTF
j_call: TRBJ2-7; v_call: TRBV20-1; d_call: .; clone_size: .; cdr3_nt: TGCAGTGCACAGGCGGGACACGGGGTTTACGAGCAGTACTTC; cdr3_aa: CSAQAGHGVYEQYF
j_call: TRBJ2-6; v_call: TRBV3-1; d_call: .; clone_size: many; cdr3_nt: TGTGCCAGCAGCCAAGAAAAGGGAGGGGCCAACGTCCTGACTTTC; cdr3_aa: CASSQEKGGANVLTF
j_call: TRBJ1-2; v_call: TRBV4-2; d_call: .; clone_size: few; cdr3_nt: TGTGCCAGCAGCCAAGATAGGGACACCTCCCCGGGTGGCTACACCTTC; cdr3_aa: CASSQDRDTSPGGYTF
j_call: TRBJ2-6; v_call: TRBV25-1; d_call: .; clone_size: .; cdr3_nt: TGTGCCAGCAGTGCCGCTGGGGCCAACGTCCTGACTTTC; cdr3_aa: CASSAAGANVLTF
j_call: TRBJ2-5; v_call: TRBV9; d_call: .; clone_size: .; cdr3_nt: TGTGCCAGCAGCGCAGTTCTGGAGACCCAGTACTTC; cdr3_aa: CASSAVLETQYF
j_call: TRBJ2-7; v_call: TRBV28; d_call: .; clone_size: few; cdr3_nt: TGTGCCAGCAGTTTTTCGGGGCGTCTTCAGGAGCAGTACTTC; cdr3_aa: CASSFSGRLQEQYF
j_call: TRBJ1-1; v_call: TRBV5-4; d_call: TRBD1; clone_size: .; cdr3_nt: TGTGCCAGCAGCCCCCCTCAGGGGGCGGCTGAAGCTTTCTTT; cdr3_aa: CASSPPQGAAEAFF
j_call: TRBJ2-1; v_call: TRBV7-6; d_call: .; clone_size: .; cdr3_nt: TGTGCCAGCAGCTTCGGACGGATAAGCTCCTACAATGAGCAGTTCTTC; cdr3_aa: CASSFGRISSYNEQFF
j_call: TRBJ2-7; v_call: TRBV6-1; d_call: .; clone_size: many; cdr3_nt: TGTGCCAGCAGTGAGGTGGGGTACGAGCAGTACTTC; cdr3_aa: CASSEVGYEQYF